This T cell receptor beta chain originates from a study of blood T cell repertoires in COVID-19. Study-wide context: Samples taken during acute and convalescent COVID-19 were collected in the United States, Italy and Spain.

Repertoires were generated with immunoSEQ multiplex PCR, while TCRdb's copy carries only in-frame clones and drops some. This repertoire shows about 140,000 clones, around 90% found once; its top ten account for about 1.7%. Trimming took 6 bases from V and 8 from J, leaving 13 bases between them. The germline CDR1 and CDR2 sequences are MDHEN and SYDVKM. The CDR3 covers 13 residues. The receptor comes from a man aged 65 to 79 with acute or convalescent COVID-19. This rearrangement joins TRBV28 to TRBJ1-4; D is unresolved. Sequences were obtained from peripheral blood. The CDR3 sequence: CASRSTAGEKLFF. CDR3 DNA: TGTGCCAGCAGGAGTACGGCGGGGGAAAAACTGTTTTTT.